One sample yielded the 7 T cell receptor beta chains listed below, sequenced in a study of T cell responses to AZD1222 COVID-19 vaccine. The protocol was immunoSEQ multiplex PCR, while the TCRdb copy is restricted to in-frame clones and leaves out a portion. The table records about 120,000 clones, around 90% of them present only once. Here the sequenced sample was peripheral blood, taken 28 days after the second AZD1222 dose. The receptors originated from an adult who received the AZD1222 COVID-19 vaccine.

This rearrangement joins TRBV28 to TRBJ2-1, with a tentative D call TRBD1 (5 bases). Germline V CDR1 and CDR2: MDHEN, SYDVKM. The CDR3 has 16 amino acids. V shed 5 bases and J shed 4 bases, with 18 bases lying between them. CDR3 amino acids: CASSTQGSTNYNEQFF. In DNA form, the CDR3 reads TGTGCCAGCAGTACCCAGGGCAGCACAAATTACAATGAGCAGTTCTTC.

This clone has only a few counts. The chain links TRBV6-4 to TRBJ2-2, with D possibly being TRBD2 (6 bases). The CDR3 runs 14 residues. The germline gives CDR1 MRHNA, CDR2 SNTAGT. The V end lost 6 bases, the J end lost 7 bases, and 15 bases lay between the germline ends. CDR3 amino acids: CASRGDSDVGELFF. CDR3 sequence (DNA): TGTGCCAGCAGAGGGGACTCCGACGTCGGGGAGCTGTTTTTT.

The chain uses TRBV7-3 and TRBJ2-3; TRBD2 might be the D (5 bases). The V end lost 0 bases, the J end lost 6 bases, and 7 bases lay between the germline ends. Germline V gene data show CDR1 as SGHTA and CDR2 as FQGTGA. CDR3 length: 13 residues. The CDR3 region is CASSLTLADTQYF. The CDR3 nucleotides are TGTGCCAGCAGCTTAACGCTAGCCGATACGCAGTATTTT.

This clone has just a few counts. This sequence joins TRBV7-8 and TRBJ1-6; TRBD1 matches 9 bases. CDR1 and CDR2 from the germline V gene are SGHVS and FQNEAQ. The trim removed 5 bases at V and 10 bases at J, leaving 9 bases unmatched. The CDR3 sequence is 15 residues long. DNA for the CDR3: TGTGCCAGCAGCCCAGTGACAGGGGGTAGGTCACCCCTCCACTTT. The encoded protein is CASSPVTGGRSPLHF.

This chain's CDR3 is CASSDGRAEYTIYF. In DNA form, the CDR3 reads TGTGCCAGCAGCGATGGGAGGGCTGAGTACACCATATATTTT. The chain employs TRBV7-8 and TRBJ1-3; D is undetermined. The CDR3 length is 14 residues. V lost 5 bases and J lost 8, with 16 bases in between. CDR1 and CDR2 from the germline V gene are SGHVS and FQNEAQ.

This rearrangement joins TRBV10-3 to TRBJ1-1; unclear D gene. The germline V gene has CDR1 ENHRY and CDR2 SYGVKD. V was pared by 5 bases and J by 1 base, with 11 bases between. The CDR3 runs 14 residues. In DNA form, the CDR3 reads TGTGCCATCAGTCTCGGGGAGGCGAACACTGAAGCTTTCTTT. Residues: CAISLGEANTEAFF.

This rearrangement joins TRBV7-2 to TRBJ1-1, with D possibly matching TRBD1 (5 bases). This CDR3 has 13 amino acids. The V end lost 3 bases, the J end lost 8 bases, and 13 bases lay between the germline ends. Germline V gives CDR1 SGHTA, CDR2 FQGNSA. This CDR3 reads CASSLLTDGEAFF. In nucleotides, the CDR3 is TGTGCCAGCAGCTTGTTGACAGACGGGGAAGCTTTCTTT. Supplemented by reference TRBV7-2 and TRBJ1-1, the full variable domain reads GAGVSQSPSNKVTEKGKDVELRCDPISGHTALYWYRQSLGQGLEFLIYFQGNSAPDKSGLPSDRFSAERTGGSVSTLTIQRTQQEDSAVYLCASSLLTDGEAFFGQGTRLTVV.